This TCR beta chain was identified during a study of shared clonotypes between healthy human individuals (dated by TCRdb to the early 2020s). For the study in its entirety: Three men and two women, aged 18 to 49 years, made up the cohort. For each donor, three plates each were used for CD4 naive and CD4 memory, two plates were used for CD8 naive, and one plate was used for CD8 memory. To estimate repertoire size and how much clonotypes are shared between individuals, the study performed deep sequencing of blood TCR repertoires from roughly five healthy adults. To increase sequencing depth and limit assay-specific biases, different laboratories used diverse techniques to prepare libraries and sequence TCR repertoires. Per donor, leukapheresis produced somewhere between about 0.8 and 9.5 billion PBMCs. Study-wide conclusions, independent of this receptor: Clonotypes shared by all four sorted-subset donors showed higher generation probabilities than non-shared clonotypes. Rarefaction of sorted-subset datasets indicated incomplete sequencing despite the large sequencing depth. Pairwise subsampling indicated that sequencing depth was expected to affect the degree of clonotype sharing among donors. Larger estimated clonotype richness was generally found for naive subsets than for memory subsets. Across a few donors, roughly 5.1% of naive CD4, roughly 3.5% of naive CD8, under 2.5% of memory CD4, and approximately 0.4% of memory CD8 clonotypes were shared. Sampling was limited to blood, and TCR repertoires in tissue likely differ from TCR repertoires in blood. Because the study included only a small number of donors, the genetic and exposure-history diversity represented was limited.

Comment on this clone: Its target antigen remains unknown. Base-call qualities are not available, and no considerably larger clone is one nucleotide away.

Inclusive of the bounding cysteine and phenylalanine, the CDR3 is 14 residues long. CDR3 DNA only is kept here, 42 bases in frame from base 1. For CDR1 and CDR2, the germline V gene (reference sequence) lists LNHDA and SQIVND. The germline V and J ends show losses of 6 bases and 10 bases respectively, and no gene match explains 11 bases of the junction. Healthy HIV-negative adults with no recently reported acute infections or vaccinations were included as donors. Only Caucasian adults living in Nashville, Tennessee, USA were represented among the donors. CD4+ T cells were enriched by magnetic negative selection; naive cells were then positively selected on CD45RA, and the negative fraction formed the memory subset. Blood was collected by leukapheresis, and PBMCs were isolated by Ficoll-Histopaque density gradient centrifugation and then cryopreserved in liquid nitrogen vapor phase. Analytical flow cytometry was used to check the purity and quantity of each magnetically sorted T cell population. From each sorted fraction, genomic DNA was isolated and quantified by UV absorbance on a Nanodrop 2000c.

TCR CDR3 regions were amplified from genomic DNA by multiplex PCR using the deep immunoSEQ assay. Extracted genomic DNA from each cell subset was spread evenly across all wells of several immunoSEQ 96-well plates, with each plate serving as a replicate. For sorted subsets, 200 ng of genomic DNA, equivalent to around 31,000 T cell genomes, went into each replicate PCR. The purified libraries were quantified using a Qubit 3.0 fluorometer, sized with a Bioanalyzer 2100, and then quantified again using the KAPA Library Quantification kit. Every immunoSEQ 96-well plate was sequenced on a dedicated single-read 150-cycle Illumina NextSeq 550 flow cell. The study's processing was this. Because the immunoSEQ output held only junctional sequences and lacked quality scores, the filtering could not match the filtering applied to full-length reads. Sequences were annotated with PyIR, a Python wrapper for IgBLAST v1.9, and V/J genes and CDR3 were assigned using IMGT germline references. Reads were filtered out if the reads had weak V/J assignments (E-value above 1e-6), no CDR3, stop codons, out-of-frame junctions, or ambiguous translated residues. A V3J clonotype was defined by an identical inferred V gene, J gene, and CDR3 amino acid sequence. Percentage overlap between repertoires was computed as shared unique clonotypes divided by the size of the smaller repertoire. RTK rarefaction, the Chao1 estimator, and Recon v2.1 estimates of unobserved clonotypes were used to assess repertoire richness. Generation probabilities for all TCRbeta clonotypes obtained by the gDNA method from a few donors were computed using OLGA. Sourced from immuneACCESS, this table was stored by TCRdb with only in-frame sequences that have V and J called. A share of the clones is absent; for the studies checked, an unresolved V gene accounts for under half, and the remainder has no known explanation. D and trimming were read from the DNA, whereas the V and J calls and clone size are those reported in that table. The sample has 950,000 to 1,100,000 clones on record, approximately 80% of them singletons. 0.6% to 0.7% of the sample goes to the ten largest clones.

The chain links TRBV19 with TRBJ2-1; the junction holds 8 bases that match TRBD1. The TCR comes from a man younger than 35 in good health. Some clones in this sample may be carry-over from other donors' samples. Input material: memory CD4+ T cells from PBMCs. Interpreted using the paper, the cell subset or site label stands for: CD45RA-negative fraction. The CDR3 reads CASRGQGASLEQFF. The DNA reads TGTGCCAGTAGAGGACAGGGAGCTTCGTTGGAGCAGTTCTTC.